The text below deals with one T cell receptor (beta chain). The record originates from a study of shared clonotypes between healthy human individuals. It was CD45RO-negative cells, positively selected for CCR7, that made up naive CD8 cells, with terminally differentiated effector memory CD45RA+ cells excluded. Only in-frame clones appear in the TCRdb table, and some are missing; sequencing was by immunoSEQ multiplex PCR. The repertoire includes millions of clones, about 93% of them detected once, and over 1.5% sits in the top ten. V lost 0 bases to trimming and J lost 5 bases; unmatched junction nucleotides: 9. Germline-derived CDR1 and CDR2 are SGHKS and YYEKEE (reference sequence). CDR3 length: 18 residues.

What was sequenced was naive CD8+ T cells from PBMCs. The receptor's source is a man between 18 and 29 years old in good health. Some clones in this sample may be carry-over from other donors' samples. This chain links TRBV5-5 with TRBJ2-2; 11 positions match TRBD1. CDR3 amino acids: CASSLGWTGGVSTGELFF. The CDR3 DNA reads TGTGCCAGCAGCTTGGGATGGACAGGGGGCGTCTCTACCGGGGAGCTGTTTTTT.